These 10 T cell receptor beta chains share one sample of origin, sequenced in a study of T cell changes during pregnancy in multiple sclerosis (dated by TCRdb to about 2019). To prepare the library, the immunoSEQ multiplex PCR assay was applied. As stored in TCRdb, this immuneACCESS dataset retains in-frame rearrangements with V and J assigned. A fraction of the clones does not appear; measured against another copy, unresolved V genes explain less than half of the discrepancy, and the remainder lacks a known reason. The sample yields more than 45,000 clones; approximately 93% were counted once. In total, the top ten clones hold approximately 3.8% of the sample. The input for sequencing was CD8+ T cells from peripheral blood mononuclear cells, taken in the second trimester of pregnancy. The receptors come from a female donor with multiple sclerosis, enrolled in a pregnancy study.

The rearrangement links TRBV27 to TRBJ2-7, with D possibly matching TRBD1 (5 bases). Trimming took off 2 bases at V and 0 bases at J, with 11 bases between the two ends. The CDR3 totals 15 residues. The germline V gene encodes CDR1 MNHEY and CDR2 SMNVEV (reference sequence). The CDR3 protein is CASSLDRAFSYEQYF. The CDR3 nucleotides read TGTGCCAGCAGTTTAGACAGAGCTTTCTCCTACGAGCAGTACTTC.

This chain uses TRBV2 with TRBJ2-5; 7 bases align to TRBD1. Germline V gene lookup returns CDR1 SNHLY and CDR2 FYNNEI. The CDR3 extends over 12 amino acids. The junction had 7 bases not matched to a gene; V was cut back by 10 bases and J by 5 bases. CDR3 nucleotide sequence: TGTGCCACCCCGACAGGGTCGGAGACCCAGTACTTC. Protein product: CATPTGSETQYF.

The rearrangement joins TRBV2 to TRBJ2-7; TRBD1 is a possible D gene (6 bases). Trimming shortened V by 7 bases and J by 4 bases, and 26 bases separated the two germline ends. Germline V gene sequence: CDR1 SNHLY, CDR2 FYNNEI. This CDR3 spans 17 amino acids. The CDR3 spells CASTNTYFTGPRYEQYF. DNA of the CDR3: TGTGCCAGCACCAACACTTATTTTACAGGGCCTAGGTACGAGCAGTACTTC.

V gene TRBV6-5 combines with J gene TRBJ2-1; D perhaps matches TRBD1 (6 bases). The CDR3 is made up of 11 amino acids. The V end lost 8 bases, the J end lost 7 bases, and 9 bases lay between the germline ends. Looked up from germline, CDR1 is MNHEY and CDR2 is SVGAGI. CDR3 coding DNA: TGTGCCAGCTCCCAGGGGAATGAGCAGTTCTTC. This codes for CASSQGNEQFF.

The genes are TRBV4-1 and TRBJ2-1; D might be TRBD2 (5 bases). V lost 4 bases, J lost 8 bases, and 15 bases lay in between. Per the germline V gene, CDR1 is MGHRA and CDR2 is YSYEKL. This CDR3 has 14 residues. The DNA of the CDR3 is TGCGCCAGCAGCCTTTGGACTGCAGGCTATGAGCAGTTCTTC. This encodes CASSLWTAGYEQFF.

The chain is built from TRBV4-1 and TRBJ2-7; D is ambiguous. Germline CDR1 reads MGHRA; CDR2 reads YSYEKL. Trimming shortened V by 4 bases and J by 5 bases, and 12 bases separated the two germline ends. CDR3 size: 13 residues. The CDR3 protein is CASSLTPADEQYF. CDR3 in DNA: TGCGCCAGCAGCCTTACCCCCGCAGACGAGCAGTACTTC.

V is TRBV5-5 and J is TRBJ1-1, with D possibly TRBD1 on 6 matching bases. Germline lookup yields CDR1 SGHKS and CDR2 YYEKEE (reference sequence). There are 13 residues in the CDR3. Trimming took 3 bases from V and 10 from J, leaving 16 bases between them. The CDR3 spells CASSSLDSLRAFF. CDR3 coding DNA: TGTGCCAGCAGCTCTTTGGACAGCTTAAGAGCTTTCTTT.

This sequence joins TRBV10-3 and TRBJ2-7, with 9 bases identical to TRBD1. This CDR3 region has 15 residues. Trimming took 3 bases from V and 3 from J; bases not matched to a gene: 6. CDR1 ENHRY and CDR2 SYGVKD come from the germline V gene. The CDR3 reads CAISDPGQGGYEQYF. Written as DNA, the CDR3 is TGTGCCATCAGTGATCCGGGACAGGGAGGCTACGAGCAGTACTTC.

The chain carries TRBV19 and TRBJ2-7; a possible D gene is TRBD1 (6 bases). V was pared by 2 bases and J by 4 bases, with 15 bases between. This CDR3 is built from 15 residues. Germline V lookup: CDR1 LNHDA, CDR2 SQIVND (reference sequence). CDR3 bases: TGTGCCAGTAGTATAAAAGTCCAGGGGCGATACGAGCAGTACTTC. This codes for CASSIKVQGRYEQYF.

The V call is TRBV9, the J call TRBJ1-1; D is possibly TRBD1 (6 bases). Trimming took off 7 bases at V and 1 base at J, with 17 bases between the two ends. Germline V gene data show CDR1 as SGDLS and CDR2 as YYNGEE. The CDR3 totals 15 residues. The CDR3, as DNA: TGTGCCAGCGGACGGGCGGGGGGCCGGAACACTGAAGCTTTCTTT. Its translation: CASGRAGGRNTEAFF.